Presented here are 18 T cell receptor beta chains from one specimen sequenced in a study of T cell responses to AZD1222 COVID-19 vaccine (dated by TCRdb to about 2021). Read against the paper, the sample's time point label means: baseline before first vaccination. The protocol used for the library was the immunoSEQ multiplex PCR assay. What TCRdb holds here is the immuneACCESS table cut down to in-frame rearrangements. Part of the clones is not present; checked against another copy, under half of the missing clones reflect an unresolved V gene, and the others are unexplained. In all, the sample holds 150,000 or so clones, and roughly 91% of those were seen once. About 9% of the sample is in the top ten clones. The material was peripheral blood, obtained on day 0 of AZD1222 vaccination. All receptors derive from an adult in good health.

The rearrangement uses TRBV7-9 and TRBJ1-6; 8 bases match TRBD1. The V and J ends lost 5 bases and 7 bases, in that order; junction bases with no gene match: 7. The CDR3 spans 15 residues. CDR1 is SEHNR, CDR2 FQNEAQ, per germline (reference sequence). The CDR3 region is CASSQGQGYNSPLHF. CDR3 sequence (DNA): TGTGCCAGCAGCCAAGGACAGGGCTACAATTCACCCCTCCACTTT.

This chain connects TRBV19 to TRBJ1-2; the D is unclear. The germline V gene encodes CDR1 LNHDA and CDR2 SQIVND (reference sequence). Trimming cost V 1 base and J 6 bases, with 12 bases left between them. This CDR3 is built from 14 residues. Here the CDR3 DNA reads TGTGCCAGTAGTATAGGTTTAGGCGGAAATGGCTACACCTTC. Its translation is CASSIGLGGNGYTF.

This chain connects TRBV19 to TRBJ1-1; a possible D gene is TRBD1 (6 bases). This CDR3 contains 14 residues. Per the germline V gene, CDR1 is LNHDA and CDR2 is SQIVND (reference sequence). V lost 4 bases, J lost 3 bases, and 12 bases lay in between. The CDR3 DNA reads as TGTGCCAGTAGTAACAGGGTGTGGTACACTGAAGCTTTCTTT. It specifies CASSNRVWYTEAFF.

The chain couples TRBV18 to TRBJ1-4; 8 positions agree with TRBD1. The CDR3 consists of 14 residues. CDR1 and CDR2 (germline): KGHSH, LQKENI. Unmatched junction bases numbered 1, after V lost 3 bases and J lost 4 bases. CDR3 nucleotides: TGTGCCAGCTCACCGGGACAGGTTAATGAAAAACTGTTTTTT. Translation gives CASSPGQVNEKLFF.

The chain links TRBV27 to TRBJ1-2, with TRBD1 as a possible D gene (5 bases). In germline, CDR1 is MNHEY, CDR2 SMNVEV (reference sequence). V gave up 7 bases and J gave up 4 bases, with 13 bases separating them. CDR3 size: 13 residues. This CDR3 is CASKIGTSYGYTF. CDR3 nucleotide sequence: TGTGCCAGCAAAATCGGGACTTCCTATGGCTACACCTTC.

V usage is TRBV7-3 and J usage is TRBJ2-1; the D is unclear. The CDR3 spans 14 residues. The V end lost 5 bases, the J end lost 9 bases, and 17 bases lay between the germline ends. The germline V gene encodes CDR1 SGHTA and CDR2 FQGTGA. The CDR3 sequence is CASSENPGVREQFF. The DNA of the CDR3 is TGTGCCAGCAGCGAGAACCCTGGGGTTCGTGAGCAGTTCTTC.

The chain combines TRBV11-1 with TRBJ1-6, with D perhaps TRBD1 (6 bases). Germline CDR1 SGHAT, CDR2 FQDESV (reference sequence). The V gene lost 1 base and the J gene lost 8 bases, with 12 bases spanning the gap. The CDR3 is made up of 15 amino acids. The CDR3 sequence is CASSLENHRDSPLHF. In DNA, the CDR3 is TGTGCCAGCAGCTTAGAGAATCACAGGGATTCACCCCTCCACTTT. Combining the CDR3 with reference TRBV11-1 and TRBJ1-6 gives the whole variable domain EAEVAQSPRYKITEKSQAVAFWCDPISGHATLYWYRQILGQGPELLVQFQDESVVDDSQLPKDRFSAERLKGVDSTLKIQPAELGDSAMYLCASSLENHRDSPLHFGNGTRLTVT.

For the CDR3, the DNA is TGTGCCAGTAGCCCCTTGGGAGCGGCCGGGGAGCTGTTTTTT. Protein sequence: CASSPLGAAGELFF. V gene TRBV19 combines with J gene TRBJ2-2; D is perhaps TRBD2 (5 bases). With 6 bases removed from V and 6 bases from J, the gap between germline ends came to 14 bases. Germline CDR1 is LNHDA and CDR2 is SQIVND (reference sequence). This CDR3 has 14 residues.

The chain is built from TRBV18 and TRBJ1-1, with TRBD1 as a possible D gene (5 bases). This CDR3 is built from 14 residues. Germline values: CDR1 KGHSH, CDR2 LQKENI. With 2 bases removed from V and 4 bases from J, the gap between germline ends came to 11 bases. DNA of the CDR3: TGTGCCAGCTCACCAGGGGGGGTTACCACTGAAGCTTTCTTT. It specifies CASSPGGVTTEAFF.

The rearrangement joins TRBV19 to TRBJ1-1; 7 bases agree with TRBD1. The V gene's germline CDR1 is LNHDA and CDR2 SQIVND (reference sequence). Losses at the gene ends were 5 bases for V and 4 bases for J; bases not matched to a gene: 4. The length of the CDR3 is 13 residues. CDR3 DNA sequence: TGTGCCAGTAGTTACAGGGGTCTCACTGAAGCTTTCTTT. This sequence encodes CASSYRGLTEAFF.

The chain carries TRBV28 and TRBJ1-4, with 7 nucleotides matching TRBD1. V lost 5 bases, J lost 4 bases, and 7 bases stayed unmatched. Germline lookup yields CDR1 MDHEN and CDR2 SYDVKM. The CDR3 extends over 15 amino acids. The CDR3 loop is CASSVGQTSNEKLFF. For the CDR3, the DNA is TGTGCCAGCAGTGTGGGACAGACAAGTAATGAAAAACTGTTTTTT.

The chain couples TRBV7-2 to TRBJ2-2, with D possibly being TRBD1 (5 bases). The CDR3 is 17 amino acids. The V gene's germline CDR1 is SGHTA and CDR2 FQGNSA. V gave up 1 base and J gave up 7 bases, with 19 bases separating them. The CDR3 nucleotides read TGTGCCAGCAGCTTAGAAGGACAAACCAATAGAGTCGGGGAGCTGTTTTTT. Its translation is CASSLEGQTNRVGELFF.

The chain links TRBV7-9 to TRBJ1-3; 7 nucleotides align to TRBD1. This CDR3 has 16 residues. Germline V gene lookup returns CDR1 SEHNR and CDR2 FQNEAQ (reference sequence). The junction had 6 bases not matched to a gene; V was cut back by 4 bases and J by 0 bases. The CDR3 loop is CASSWGQTTSGNTIYF. The CDR3, as DNA: TGTGCCAGCAGCTGGGGACAGACGACCTCTGGAAACACCATATATTTT.

V gene TRBV28 combines with J gene TRBJ2-5; 11 bases are a match to TRBD2. V lost 5 bases to trimming and J lost 2 bases; unmatched junction nucleotides: 10. This CDR3 comprises 17 residues. Per germline, CDR1 MDHEN and CDR2 SYDVKM. The CDR3 here is CASSPWRVAGGQETQYF. The CDR3 nucleotides are TGTGCCAGCAGTCCCTGGAGGGTAGCGGGGGGGCAAGAGACCCAGTACTTC. The whole variable domain, filled in from reference TRBV28 and TRBJ2-5, reads DVKVTQSSRYLVKRTGEKVFLECVQDMDHENMFWYRQDPGLGLRLIYFSYDVKMKEKGDIPEGYSVSREKKERFSLILESASTNQTSMYLCASSPWRVAGGQETQYFGPGTRLLVL.

The chain combines TRBV19 with TRBJ1-2; D remains ambiguous. CDR1 and CDR2 from the germline V gene are LNHDA and SQIVND (reference sequence). Trimming removed 5 bases from V and 0 bases from J, with 7 bases in between. There are 13 residues in the CDR3. The chain's CDR3 is CASSPAANYGYTF. CDR3 DNA sequence: TGTGCCAGTAGTCCGGCAGCTAACTATGGCTACACCTTC.

The chain uses TRBV11-2 and TRBJ2-2; weak D call: TRBD1 (6 bases). The V and J ends lost 5 bases and 6 bases respectively, with 19 bases between them. The germline V gene encodes CDR1 SGHAT and CDR2 FQNNGV. The CDR3 totals 16 residues. CDR3 in amino acids: CASSRRHRVQAGELFF. CDR3 nucleotides: TGTGCCAGCAGCCGGCGTCACAGGGTCCAGGCCGGGGAGCTGTTTTTT.

With regard to this clone: Different DNA sequences within this sample yield the same CDR3. The genes are TRBV6-6 and TRBJ1-6, with unresolved D. Germline assignment: CDR1 MNHNY and CDR2 SVGAGI (reference sequence). V was pared by 5 bases and J by 0 bases, with 8 bases between. This CDR3 has 15 residues. The CDR3 sequence is CASSPQSSYNSPLHF. In DNA form, the CDR3 reads TGTGCCAGCAGTCCACAGAGCTCCTATAATTCACCCCTCCACTTT.

This chain connects TRBV6-5 to TRBJ2-7; a weak D match, TRBD2 (6 bases). Germline CDR1 is MNHEY and CDR2 is SVGAGI. The CDR3 is 15 residues long. Trimming left V 6 bases short and J 3 bases short, with 18 bases between. The CDR3 is CASSLYPVGGYEQYF. CDR3 in DNA: TGTGCCAGCAGCCTATACCCGGTCGGGGGCTACGAGCAGTACTTC.